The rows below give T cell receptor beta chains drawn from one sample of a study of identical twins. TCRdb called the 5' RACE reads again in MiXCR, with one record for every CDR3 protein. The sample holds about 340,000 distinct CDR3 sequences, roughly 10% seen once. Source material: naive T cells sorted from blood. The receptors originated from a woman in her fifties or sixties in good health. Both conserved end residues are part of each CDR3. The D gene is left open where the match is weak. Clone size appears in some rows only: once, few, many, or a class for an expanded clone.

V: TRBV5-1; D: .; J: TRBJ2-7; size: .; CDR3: CASSYLTDYEQYF; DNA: TGCGCCAGCAGCTATCTTACGGATTACGAGCAGTACTTC
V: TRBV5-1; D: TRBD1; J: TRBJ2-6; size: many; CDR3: CASSEEVGQGGFSGANVLTF; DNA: TGCGCCAGCAGCGAGGAGGTGGGACAGGGAGGATTCTCTGGGGCCAACGTCCTGACTTTC
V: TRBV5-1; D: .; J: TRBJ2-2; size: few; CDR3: CASSLPGVANTGELFF; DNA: TGCGCCAGCAGCCTACCCGGGGTCGCGAACACCGGGGAGCTGTTTTTT
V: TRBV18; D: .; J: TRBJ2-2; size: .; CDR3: CASSPGRASELFF; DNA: TGTGCCAGCTCACCGGGCAGGGCATCGGAGCTGTTTTTT
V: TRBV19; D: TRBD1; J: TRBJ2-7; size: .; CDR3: CASSLTGQGYTEQYF; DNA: TGTGCCAGTAGTCTAACGGGACAGGGTTATACCGAGCAGTACTTC
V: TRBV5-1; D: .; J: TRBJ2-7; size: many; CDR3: CASSLGGHEQYF; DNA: TGCGCCAGCAGCTTGGGGGGGCACGAGCAGTACTTC
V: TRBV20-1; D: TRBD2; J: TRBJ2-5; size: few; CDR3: CSARDAASGQETQYF; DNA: TGCAGTGCTAGAGATGCTGCTAGCGGCCAAGAGACCCAGTACTTC
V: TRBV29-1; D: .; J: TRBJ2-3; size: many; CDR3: CSVQGRSTDTQYF; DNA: TGCAGCGTTCAGGGGCGAAGCACAGATACGCAGTATTTT
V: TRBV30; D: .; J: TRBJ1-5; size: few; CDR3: CAWSVRSLSNQPQHF; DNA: TGTGCCTGGAGTGTCCGATCGCTGAGCAATCAGCCCCAGCATTTT
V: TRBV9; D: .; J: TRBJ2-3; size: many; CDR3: CASSVASGEGDTQYF; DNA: TGTGCCAGCAGCGTAGCTTCCGGGGAAGGAGATACGCAGTATTTT
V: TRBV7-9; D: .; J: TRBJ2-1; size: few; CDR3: CASSLLGRKPLSYNEQFF; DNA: TGTGCCAGCAGCTTATTGGGACGGAAGCCTCTCTCTTACAATGAGCAGTTCTTC
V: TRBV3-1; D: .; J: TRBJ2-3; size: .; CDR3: CASSLAGKYTDTQYF; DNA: TGTGCCAGCAGCCTCGCCGGGAAGTACACAGATACGCAGTATTTT
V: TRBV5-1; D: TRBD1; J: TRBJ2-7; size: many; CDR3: CASSFGQGSSYEQYF; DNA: TGCGCCAGCAGTTTCGGACAGGGGAGCTCCTACGAGCAGTACTTC
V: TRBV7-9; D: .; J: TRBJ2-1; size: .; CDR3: CASSLGTVNNEQFF; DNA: TGTGCCAGCAGCTTAGGGACAGTAAACAATGAGCAGTTCTTC
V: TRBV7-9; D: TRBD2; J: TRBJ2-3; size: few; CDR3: CASSSVAGQLADTQYF; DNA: TGTGCCAGCAGCTCCGTAGCGGGCCAGCTCGCAGATACGCAGTATTTT
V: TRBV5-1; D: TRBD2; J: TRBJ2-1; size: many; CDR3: CASRREASAGNEQFF; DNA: TGCGCCAGCAGGCGGGAGGCCAGCGCTGGCAATGAGCAGTTCTTC
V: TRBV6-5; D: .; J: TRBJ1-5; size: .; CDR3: CASSFGGQNNQPQHF; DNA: TGTGCCAGCAGTTTTGGGGGGCAGAACAATCAGCCCCAGCATTTT
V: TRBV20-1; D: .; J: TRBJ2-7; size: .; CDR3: CSADLGENEQYF; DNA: TGCAGTGCCGATCTAGGGGAAAACGAGCAGTACTTC
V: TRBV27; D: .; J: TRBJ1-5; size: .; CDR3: CASSREPAGRAPQHF; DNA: TGTGCCAGCAGCCGGGAACCGGCCGGGAGAGCGCCCCAGCATTTT
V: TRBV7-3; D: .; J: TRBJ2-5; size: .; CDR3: CASSYQGGGETQYF; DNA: TGTGCCAGCAGCTACCAGGGTGGAGGGGAGACCCAGTACTTC
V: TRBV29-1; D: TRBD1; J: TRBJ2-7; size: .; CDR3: CSAGRQGANEQYF; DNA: TGCAGCGCGGGAAGACAGGGCGCAAACGAGCAGTACTTC
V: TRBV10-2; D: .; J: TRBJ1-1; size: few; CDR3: CASMGPTNTEAFF; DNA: TGCGCCAGCATGGGTCCGACGAACACTGAAGCTTTCTTT